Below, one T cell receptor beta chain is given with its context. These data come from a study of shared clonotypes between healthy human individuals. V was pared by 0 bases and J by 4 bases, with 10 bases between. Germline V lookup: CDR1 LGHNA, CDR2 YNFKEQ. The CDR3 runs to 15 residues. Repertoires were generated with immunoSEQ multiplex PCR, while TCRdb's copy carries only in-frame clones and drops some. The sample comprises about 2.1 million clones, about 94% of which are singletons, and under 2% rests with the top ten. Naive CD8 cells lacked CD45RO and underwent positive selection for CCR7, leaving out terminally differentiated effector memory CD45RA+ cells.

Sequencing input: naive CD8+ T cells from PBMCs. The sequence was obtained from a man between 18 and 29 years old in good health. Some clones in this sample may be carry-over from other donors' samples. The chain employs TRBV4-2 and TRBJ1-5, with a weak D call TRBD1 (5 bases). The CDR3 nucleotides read TGTGCCAGCAGCCAAGAGGGAGGGGAAAATCAGCCCCAGCATTTT. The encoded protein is CASSQEGGENQPQHF.